Listed below are T cell receptor beta chains from one sample, sequenced in a study of long-term antiretroviral therapy in people with HIV. Using immunoSEQ multiplex PCR, the repertoire was profiled, and TCRdb retains in-frame clones only, with some absent. The data contain 20,000 to 25,000 clones, roughly 87% of them singletons. The material was unsorted PBMCs, obtained 0.3 years after starting antiretroviral therapy. The receptor set was obtained from a man over 45 with HIV. Each CDR3 is given with its conserved first and last residue. A D gene is named only where the DNA matches it firmly. The size of a clone is reported for some rows only, either as once, few or many, or as a class for expanded clones.

>TRBV7-9|TRBD1|TRBJ1-1|-
TGTGCCAGCAGCCGACGCGGACAGGGTAAGGGCCAGAACACTGAAGCTTTCTTT
CASSRRGQGKGQNTEAFF
>TRBV20-1|-|TRBJ1-4|-
TGCAGTGCGCGGACTAGGGAAAAACTGTTTTTT
CSARTREKLFF
>TRBV9|-|TRBJ2-3|-
TGTGCCAGCAGCGTAGGCCCGACTTATACGCAGTATTTT
CASSVGPTYTQYF
>TRBV5-1|-|TRBJ2-6|-
TGCGCCAGCAGCTTGACCGCTGTGGGGCTGTCTGGGGCCAACGTCCTGACTTTC
CASSLTAVGLSGANVLTF
>TRBV7-8|-|TRBJ1-3|-
TGTGCCAGCAGCCCCCAGACAGGAGAAAACACCATATATTTT
CASSPQTGENTIYF
>TRBV5-1|TRBD2|TRBJ2-7|-
TGCGCCAGCAGCTTGGCGGCTAGCGGGGAGCAGTACTTC
CASSLAASGEQYF
>TRBV2|-|TRBJ2-7|few
TGTGCCAGCAGGGCACGACAAAGCTCCTACGAGCAGTACTTC
CASRARQSSYEQYF
>TRBV19|-|TRBJ2-2|-
TGTGCCAGTAGTTTGAACGGACAGACCGGGGAGCTGTTTTTT
CASSLNGQTGELFF
>TRBV7-2|-|TRBJ2-2|-
TGTGCCGGGGGGAGGGGGCCGAACACCGGGGAGCTGTTTTTT
CAGGRGPNTGELFF
>TRBV29-1|-|TRBJ2-7|once
TGCAGCGTTGGGACAGCAGATACTACGATCGAGCAGTACTTC
CSVGTADTTIEQYF
>TRBV7-8|-|TRBJ2-2|-
TGTGCCAGCAGCTCACCCGGGGAGCTGTTTTTT
CASSSPGELFF
>TRBV5-6|-|TRBJ2-3|-
TGTGCCAGCAGCTTGCCGACAGATACGCAGTATTTT
CASSLPTDTQYF
>TRBV10-3|-|TRBJ1-6|-
TGTGCCGTCAAGGGGGGAATCTCCTATAATTCACCCCTCCACTTT
CAVKGGISYNSPLHF
>TRBV19|-|TRBJ1-1|-
TGTGCCAGTAGTTATAGAACAGCGACTCACACTGAAGCTTTCTTT
CASSYRTATHTEAFF
>TRBV2|TRBD2|TRBJ2-5|-
TGTGCCAGCAGTGAAAGTAGCGGGGTGCCGGGGACCCAGTACTTC
CASSESSGVPGTQYF
>TRBV27|TRBD1|TRBJ2-2|-
TGTGCCAGCACTTCCGGGACAGGGTGGTACACCGGGGAGCTGTTTTTT
CASTSGTGWYTGELFF
>TRBV18|-|TRBJ1-2|-
TGTGCCAGCTCACTAGGGGGTCACCTCGCTAACTATGGCTACACCTTC
CASSLGGHLANYGYTF
>TRBV4-3|TRBD1|TRBJ1-2|-
TGCGCCAGCAGCCAAGATTGGACAGGGGCAAACTATGGCTACACCTTC
CASSQDWTGANYGYTF
>TRBV6-6|-|TRBJ2-2|-
TGTGCCAGCAGACAAAAAAAGGCCGGGGAGCTGTTTTTT
CASRQKKAGELFF
>TRBV28|TRBD1|TRBJ2-2|-
TGTGCCAGCAGTCCCCCGGGACAGGGGGTGGTGCTGAACACCGGGGAGCTGTTTTTT
CASSPPGQGVVLNTGELFF
>TRBV5-1|-|TRBJ2-7|-
TGCGCCAGCAGCTTGACAGCGCTCTACGAGCAGTACTTC
CASSLTALYEQYF
>TRBV4-1|TRBD1|TRBJ1-2|few
TGCGCCAGCAAACTCAGGGGGGTTGAGGGCTACACCTTC
CASKLRGVEGYTF
>TRBV7-3|-|TRBJ2-7|-
TGTGCCAGCAGCTTAGGAGACGGCTACGAGCAGTACTTC
CASSLGDGYEQYF
>TRBV2|TRBD1|TRBJ1-4|-
TGTGCCAGCACAGGGGGCGTCTCGGAACTGTTTTTT
CASTGGVSELFF